This T cell receptor beta chain was retrieved from a study of blood T cell repertoires in COVID-19. Across the whole study: Acute and convalescent COVID-19 specimens originated in the United States, Italy and Spain. PBMCs, B-cell-depleted T cells, or T cells were the source of the cDNA or gDNA that made up the material.

In the authors' workflow: The assay estimated nucleated cells by amplifying reference gene primers. Sequenced by immunoSEQ multiplex PCR; TCRdb stores in-frame clones only, minus some. That table gives V, J and clone size, and the DNA gave D and trimming. The sample records about 39,000 clones, roughly 94% being singletons. This TCR was sampled from a human donor with active COVID-19. The donor label of this sample is uncertain. Sequencing was carried out using peripheral blood.

CDR3 sequence: CASSRDRPFSGANVLTF. In DNA form, the CDR3 reads TGCGCCAGCAGCCGGGACAGGCCCTTTTCTGGGGCCAACGTCCTGACTTTC. This chain joins TRBV5-1 and TRBJ2-6, with 8 bases matching TRBD1. The germline gives CDR1 SGHRS, CDR2 YFSETQ. The V segment lost 4 bases and the J segment 1 base; nucleotides outside the gene matches: 7. This CDR3 has 17 residues.